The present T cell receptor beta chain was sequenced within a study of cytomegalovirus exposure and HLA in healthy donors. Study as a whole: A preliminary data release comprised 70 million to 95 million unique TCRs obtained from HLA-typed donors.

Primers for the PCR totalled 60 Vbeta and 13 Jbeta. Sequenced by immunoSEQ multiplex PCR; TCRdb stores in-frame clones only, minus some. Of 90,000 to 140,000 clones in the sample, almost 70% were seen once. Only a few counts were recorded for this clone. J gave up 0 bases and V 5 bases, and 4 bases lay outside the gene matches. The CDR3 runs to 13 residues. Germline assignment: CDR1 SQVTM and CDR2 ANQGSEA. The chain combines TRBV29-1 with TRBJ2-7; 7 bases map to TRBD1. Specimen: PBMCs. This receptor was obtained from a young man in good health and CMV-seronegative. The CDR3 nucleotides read TGCAGCGTTAAGGGACAGACCTCCTACGAGCAGTACTTC. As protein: CSVKGQTSYEQYF.